These 11 T cell receptor beta chains came from one sample sequenced in a study of somatic mutations in cytotoxic T cells in rheumatoid arthritis. The table came from immunoSEQ multiplex PCR; TCRdb's copy has only in-frame clones and leaves some out. The table lists about 10,000 clones, 81% of them singletons, with approximately 19% in the top ten. The sequenced sample consisted of CD8+ T cells sorted from blood. These TCRs come from a woman between 45 and 65 years old in good health.

This clone was seen more than once but under ten times. The chain employs TRBV15 and TRBJ2-1; TRBD2 aligns across 10 bases. From germline, CDR1 is LNHNV and CDR2 YYDKDF (reference sequence). There are 17 residues in the CDR3. Losses at the gene ends were 5 bases for V and 4 bases for J; bases not matched to a gene: 11. This CDR3 reads CATSGSYGTSDYNEQFF. For the CDR3, the DNA is TGTGCCACCAGCGGATCTTACGGGACTAGCGATTACAATGAGCAGTTCTTC.

This chain's CDR3 is CASSSDSLGTGFDIQYF. The CDR3 coding sequence is TGTGCCAGCAGTTCTGATTCGCTCGGGACAGGGTTTGACATTCAGTACTTC. The genes are TRBV5-4 and TRBJ2-4; 9 bases are shared with TRBD1. With V trimmed by 5 bases and J by 8 bases, 17 bases remained unmatched. Germline CDR1 SGHNT, CDR2 YYREEE (reference sequence). This CDR3 contains 17 residues.

The V gene is TRBV6-5, the J gene TRBJ1-1; the D is unclear. The V end lost 2 bases, the J end lost 1 base, and 8 bases lay between the germline ends. The CDR3 spans 14 residues. From germline, CDR1 is MNHEY and CDR2 SVGAGI. CDR3 amino acids: CASSYPGSNTEAFF. CDR3 nucleotide sequence: TGTGCCAGCAGTTACCCGGGATCGAACACTGAAGCTTTCTTT.

The rearrangement links TRBV6-1 to TRBJ1-5; no clear D. V shed 0 bases and J shed 0 bases, with 9 bases lying between them. The CDR3 sequence is 16 residues long. The V gene's germline CDR1 is MNHNS and CDR2 SASEGT. CDR3 protein: CASSEALTPSNQPQHF. The CDR3 nucleotides are TGTGCCAGCAGTGAAGCGCTTACTCCTAGCAATCAGCCCCAGCATTTT.

A single count supports this clone. The V call is TRBV7-9, the J call TRBJ1-1; 9 bases fit TRBD1. Germline loops: CDR1 SEHNR, CDR2 FQNEAQ (reference sequence). The CDR3 contains 15 residues. V was pared by 0 bases and J by 10 bases, with 9 bases of the junction left unmatched. The CDR3 DNA is TGTGCCAGCAGCTTAGCGATGGGACAGGGAATTGGAGCTTTCTTT. This gives the protein CASSLAMGQGIGAFF.

The chain joins TRBV6-5 to TRBJ1-4; tentatively, D is TRBD1 (5 bases). Germline V gene sequence: CDR1 MNHEY, CDR2 SVGAGI. V was clipped by 6 bases and J by 8 bases, with 13 bases between them. This CDR3 is 13 amino acids long. The DNA of the CDR3 is TGTGCCAGCAGACGCGACAGAGTAGAAAAACTGTTTTTT. Its translation: CASRRDRVEKLFF.

This chain joins TRBV2 and TRBJ2-5; D gene ambiguous. V lost 4 bases, J lost 1 base, and 10 bases lay in between. CDR3 length: 14 amino acids. Germline CDR1 SNHLY, CDR2 FYNNEI. The CDR3, as DNA: TGTGCCAGCAGTGGCCCAACGGGCCAAGAGACCCAGTACTTC. Encoded protein: CASSGPTGQETQYF.

The rearrangement uses TRBV7-9 and TRBJ2-1, with TRBD2 identical over 14 bases. The CDR3 has 16 amino acids. Germline trimming cut 1 base from V and 8 bases from J; bases unmatched to any gene: 4. Germline V gene sequence: CDR1 SEHNR, CDR2 FQNEAQ (reference sequence). The CDR3, as DNA: TGTGCCAGCAGCTTAGAGGGACTAGCGGGGGTGGATGAGCAGTTCTTC. It is translated as CASSLEGLAGVDEQFF.

CDR3 in DNA: TGTGCCAGCAGTTCGTATCCAGATAGACAGGGGAAATACGAGCAGTACTTC. Amino acid sequence: CASSSYPDRQGKYEQYF. V gene TRBV28 combines with J gene TRBJ2-7, with 8 bases lining up with TRBD1. The CDR3 is 17 amino acids. The J segment lost 4 bases and the V segment lost 4 bases, leaving 15 bases of the junction unmatched. The germline gives CDR1 MDHEN, CDR2 SYDVKM.

CDR3: CASRPRGGGVPDEQFF. The CDR3 DNA reads as TGTGCCAGTAGGCCCCGGGGAGGGGGGGTCCCTGATGAGCAGTTCTTC. V is TRBV19 and J is TRBJ2-1; possibly TRBD2 for D (7 bases). CDR1 is LNHDA and CDR2 is SQIVND in the germline V gene (reference sequence). The V end lost 6 bases, the J end lost 8 bases, and 23 bases lay between the germline ends. This CDR3 spans 16 amino acids. The full variable domain, rest sourced from reference TRBV19 and TRBJ2-1, is DGGITQSPKYLFRKEGQNVTLSCEQNLNHDAMYWYRQDPGQGLRLIYYSQIVNDFQKGDIAEGYSVSREKKESFPLTVTSAQKNPTAFYLCASRPRGGGVPDEQFFGPGTRLTVL.

The chain recombines TRBV7-6 with TRBJ1-2; TRBD1 might be the D (6 bases). The V gene lost 4 bases and the J gene lost 3 bases, with 9 bases spanning the gap. CDR1 and CDR2 (germline): SGHVS, FNYEAQ. CDR3 length equals 13 residues. CDR3 sequence reads: CASSSQGDYGYTF. The CDR3 nucleotides read TGTGCCAGCAGCTCACAGGGTGACTATGGCTACACCTTC.